This T cell receptor beta chain was obtained from a study of shared T cell receptors in the human thymus. The germline V gene encodes CDR1 SGHDN and CDR2 FVKESK. The CDR3 has 14 residues. Trimming removed 3 bases at V and 12 bases at J, with 18 bases between. Measured with immunoSEQ multiplex PCR; TCRdb has only the in-frame clones, and not every one. The sample contains roughly 660,000 clones, roughly 90% of which appear only once. The same data also went into a second study, on human thymus T cells. Per that study: The authors found apparently biased V and J gene usage in thymic and blood repertoires. In unrelated individuals, thymic repertoires overlapped highly, according to related research.

Source material: thymocytes. This sequence was found in a boy in the first two years of life with a congenital heart defect. The V call is TRBV14, the J call TRBJ2-1; TRBD2 is a possible D gene (6 bases). CDR3 sequence: CASSQETSPIAQFF. DNA of the CDR3: TGTGCCAGCAGCCAGGAAACTAGCCCCATAGCGCAGTTCTTC. Combining the CDR3 with reference TRBV14 and TRBJ2-1 gives the whole variable domain EAGVTQFPSHSVIEKGQTVTLRCDPISGHDNLYWYRRVMGKEIKFLLHFVKESKQDESGMPNNRFLAERTGGTYSTLKVQPAELEDSGVYFCASSQETSPIAQFFGPGTRLTVL.